A selection of T cell receptor beta chains follows, all from one sample in a study of somatic mutations in cytotoxic T cells in rheumatoid arthritis. Repertoires were generated with immunoSEQ multiplex PCR, while TCRdb's copy carries only in-frame clones and drops some. The table lists approximately 14,000 clones, 60% to 85% of them singletons, with more than 6.5% in the top ten. The sample taken for sequencing was CD8+ T cells sorted from blood. The receptors shown here come from an adult with rheumatoid arthritis. Each CDR3 is given with its conserved first and last residue. The order of the fields is V gene, J gene, clone size, CDR3 protein. The size entry is marked missing in some rows and otherwise reads once, few, many or a size class.

V: TRBV7-8
J: TRBJ2-1
size: -
CDR3: CATGLGTSGRAVDEQFF

V: TRBV4-1
J: TRBJ2-1
size: -
CDR3: CASSPFGAGGAYNEQFF

V: TRBV27
J: TRBJ2-7
size: -
CDR3: CASSRGLAGVEQYF

V: TRBV27
J: TRBJ2-5
size: -
CDR3: CASSTSTRTRETQYF

V: TRBV6-5
J: TRBJ1-4
size: -
CDR3: CASSYGPGVNEKLFF

V: TRBV2
J: TRBJ1-4
size: few
CDR3: CASSERRNEKLFF

V: TRBV29-1
J: TRBJ2-2
size: -
CDR3: CSVGTHANTGELFF

V: TRBV19
J: TRBJ1-1
size: -
CDR3: CASSRGNTEAFF

V: TRBV18
J: TRBJ2-2
size: few
CDR3: CASSPPGTGGWNTGELFF

V: TRBV28
J: TRBJ1-2
size: -
CDR3: CASGMGRILYGYTF

V: TRBV5-6
J: TRBJ2-3
size: -
CDR3: CASSLGLDPTDTQYF

V: TRBV7-9
J: TRBJ1-2
size: -
CDR3: CASSHRDGPLYGYTF

V: TRBV27
J: TRBJ2-6
size: -
CDR3: CASRSGTGVWDSGANVLTF

V: TRBV29-1
J: TRBJ1-2
size: -
CDR3: CSVGVSGELYGYTF

V: TRBV7-9
J: TRBJ1-2
size: -
CDR3: CAGYTVGSNYGYTF

V: TRBV4-1
J: TRBJ2-5
size: -
CDR3: CASSGSGQETQYF

V: TRBV2
J: TRBJ2-2
size: once
CDR3: CASRRTSGEAGELFF

V: TRBV28
J: TRBJ2-1
size: -
CDR3: CASSSPGLAGGFSEQFF

V: TRBV28
J: TRBJ2-1
size: -
CDR3: CASSLRPGLGNEQFF

V: TRBV2
J: TRBJ2-5
size: -
CDR3: CASRGPGPQTQYF

V: TRBV18
J: TRBJ2-5
size: -
CDR3: CASSVDRETQYF

V: TRBV27
J: TRBJ2-7
size: -
CDR3: CASSLTGAGDEQYF

V: TRBV5-1
J: TRBJ2-7
size: -
CDR3: CASSLGQGPYEQYF

V: TRBV7-9
J: TRBJ1-4
size: -
CDR3: CASSLGPANEKLFF

V: TRBV7-9
J: TRBJ1-2
size: -
CDR3: CASTTRNSPGMVYGYTF